This record concerns one TCR beta chain sequence. Its antigen is not known. This sample was taken from a study of cytomegalovirus exposure and HLA in healthy donors. Study-level points and caveats: The authors later found HLA-associated TCR beta chains more clonally expanded than equally common others. In a later analysis, TCR association rates varied by HLA locus: DRB1 most, HLA-C fewest.

Healthy people donating bone marrow made up the donors. V shed 1 base and J shed 3 bases, with 12 bases lying between them. This CDR3 has 16 residues. The germline gives CDR1 SGHTA, CDR2 FQGNSA. PCR amplification relied on 60 Vbeta primers (plus 13 Jbeta primers). Libraries were prepared by immunoSEQ multiplex PCR; TCRdb keeps only in-frame clonotypes and omits some of them. The profile shows tens of thousands of clones, approximately 79% of them singletons. The chain links TRBV7-2 to TRBJ1-4, with D possibly matching TRBD1 (5 bases). This sequence was found in a middle-aged woman in good health and CMV-seronegative. The material sequenced was PBMCs. The CDR3 sequence is CASSLGKQGSNEKLFF. The CDR3 DNA follows: TGTGCCAGCAGCTTAGGGAAGCAGGGCTCTAATGAAAAACTGTTTTTT.